The clone carrying this T cell receptor beta chain came up a few times. CDR1 and CDR2 (germline): SNHLY, FYNNEI. Deletions cut 7 bases from V and 7 bases from J, with 19 bases between. The CDR3 extends over 15 amino acids. Separate cDNA molecules each had unique molecular identifiers attached to them. Using its own MiXCR run on the 5' RACE reads, TCRdb lists one record per CDR3 protein. This table has approximately 81,000 distinct CDR3 sequences, about 6% appearing once. The data were obtained in a study of early T cells in non-severe SARS-CoV-2 infection. Study background: RNA in bulk from unsorted whole blood was sequenced, and chains were unpaired.

V and J are TRBV2 and TRBJ2-2; D gene uncertain. Sequencing was performed on whole blood. The source of this sequence is an adult who was a healthcare worker with PCR-confirmed SARS-CoV-2 infection or an uninfected control (not recorded which). The CDR3 reads CASKSARVKSGELFF. The CDR3, as DNA: TGTGCCAGCAAGTCTGCAAGGGTGAAAAGCGGGGAGCTGTTTTTT.